This T cell receptor beta chain came from a study of blood T cell repertoires in COVID-19 (dated by TCRdb to about 2020). About the study as a whole: Collaborator samples came from the United States, Italy and Spain and covered acute and convalescent phases of COVID-19. The repertoires were released in a freely available public database meant as a resource for research on the immune response to SARS-CoV-2. A de-identified subject ID, COVID-19 status, age in years and sex were almost always included in the sample metadata. Samples came from the ongoing ImmuneRACE study (first 160 participants) plus 1,254 subjects from 6 global collaborators. Subjects who had been exposed to COVID-19, were actively infected with it, or had recovered from it provided the deeply sampled blood TCRbeta repertoires that made up the dataset. The prospective study material was composed of cDNA or gDNA derived from T cells, B-cell-depleted T cells, or PBMCs. Where HLA class I and class II types were available, the types were taken from metadata supplied by the sample provider, not from assay-based typing.

The germline V gene specifies SGHVS as CDR1 and FQNEAQ as CDR2. Including cysteine and phenylalanine, the CDR3 has 13 amino acids. The kept DNA is CDR3 alone, 39 bases in frame from the first base. Trimming costs V 4 bases and J 3 bases, and their ends lie 10 bases apart. TCRbeta CDR3 regions were amplified from genomic DNA by means of the immunoSEQ Assay, a bias-controlled multiplex PCR. Concerning the study's data processing: The number of nucleated cells in each sample was estimated by amplification of reference gene primers within the assay. Sequence reads were collapsed and filtered to measure the absolute abundance of every unique TCRbeta CDR3 rearrangement. For each sample, productive Simpson clonality was calculated as the square root of Simpson's diversity index across productive rearrangements. What TCRdb holds here is the immuneACCESS table cut down to in-frame rearrangements. Part of the clones is not present; checked against another copy, under half of the missing clones reflect an unresolved V gene, and the others are unexplained. D and trimming come from the DNA, and the V and J calls and clone size come from that table. This sample is represented by a few hundred thousand clones; roughly 77% of them were singletons. The ten top clones hold 0.85% to 1.3% of the sample.

A word on this clone: There is no known antigen for this receptor. No base qualities exist here, and no much larger clone lies one base off it.

Collaborating institutions collected whole blood in K2EDTA tubes following their own protocols. For TCRbeta analysis, collaborator samples were shipped as frozen whole blood, as isolated PBMCs, or as DNA extracted from either sample type. General findings and caveats noted by the study authors: The amount of clinical and demographic metadata varied by source and participant and was provided uncurated.

The sequenced sample consisted of peripheral blood. The receptor's source is a human donor with acute or convalescent COVID-19. The donor label of this sample is uncertain. The rearrangement combines TRBV7-8 with TRBJ2-7, with an unclear D gene assignment. The DNA is as follows: TGTGCCAGCAGCTCAAACCCCTACTACGAGCAGTACTTC. The translation is CASSSNPYYEQYF.